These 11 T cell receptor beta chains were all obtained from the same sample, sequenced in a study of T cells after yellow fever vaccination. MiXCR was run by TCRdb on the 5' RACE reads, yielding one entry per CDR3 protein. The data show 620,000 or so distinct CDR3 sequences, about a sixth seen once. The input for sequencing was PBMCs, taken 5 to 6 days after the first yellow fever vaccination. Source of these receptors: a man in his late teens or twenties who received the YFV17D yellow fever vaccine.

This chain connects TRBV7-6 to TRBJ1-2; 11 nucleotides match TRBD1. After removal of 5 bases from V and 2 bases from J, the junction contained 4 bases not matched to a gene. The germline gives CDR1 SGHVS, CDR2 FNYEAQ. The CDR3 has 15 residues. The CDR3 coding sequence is TGTGCCAGCAGCCCGGACAGGGGGCAAAACTATGGCTACACCTTC. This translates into CASSPDRGQNYGYTF.

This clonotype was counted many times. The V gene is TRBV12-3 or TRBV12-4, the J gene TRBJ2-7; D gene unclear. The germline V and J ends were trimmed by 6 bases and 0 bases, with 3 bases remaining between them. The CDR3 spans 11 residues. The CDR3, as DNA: TGTGCCAGCAGCTTCTCCTACGAGCAGTACTTC. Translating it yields CASSFSYEQYF.

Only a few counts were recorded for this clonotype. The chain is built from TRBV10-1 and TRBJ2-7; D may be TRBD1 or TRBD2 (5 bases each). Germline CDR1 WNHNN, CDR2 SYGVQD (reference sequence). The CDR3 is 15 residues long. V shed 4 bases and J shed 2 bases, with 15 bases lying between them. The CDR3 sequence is CASSAYRRGAYEQYF. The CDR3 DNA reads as TGCGCCAGCAGTGCCTACAGGAGAGGGGCCTACGAGCAGTACTTC.

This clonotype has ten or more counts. The CDR3 loop reads CASSQDRGYAGELFF. CDR3 DNA sequence: TGTGCCAGCAGCCAGGACAGGGGTTATGCCGGGGAGCTGTTTTTT. The chain has TRBV7-8 and TRBJ2-2; TRBD1 matches at 9 bases. Germline V lookup: CDR1 SGHVS, CDR2 FQNEAQ. CDR3 length: 15 amino acids. V was clipped by 5 bases and J by 6 bases; unmatched bases: 7.

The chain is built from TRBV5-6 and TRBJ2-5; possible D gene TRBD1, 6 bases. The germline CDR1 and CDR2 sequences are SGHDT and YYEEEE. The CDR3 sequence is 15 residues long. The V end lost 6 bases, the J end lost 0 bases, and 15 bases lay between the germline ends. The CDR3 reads CASKRDTSYQETQYF. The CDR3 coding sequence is TGTGCCAGCAAAAGGGACACTTCGTACCAAGAGACCCAGTACTTC.

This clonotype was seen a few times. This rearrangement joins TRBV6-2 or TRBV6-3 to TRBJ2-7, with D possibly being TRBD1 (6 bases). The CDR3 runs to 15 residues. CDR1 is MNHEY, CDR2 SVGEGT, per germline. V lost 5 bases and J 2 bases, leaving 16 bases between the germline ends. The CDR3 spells CASSPIKRTAYEQYV. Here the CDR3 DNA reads TGTGCCAGCAGTCCTATCAAAAGGACAGCCTACGAGCAGTACGTC.

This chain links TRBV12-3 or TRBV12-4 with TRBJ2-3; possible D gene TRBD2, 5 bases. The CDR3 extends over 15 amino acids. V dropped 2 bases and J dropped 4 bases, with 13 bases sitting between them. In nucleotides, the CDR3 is TGTGCCAGCAGTTTATACGGGATCCTCCCAGATACGCAGTATTTT. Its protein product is CASSLYGILPDTQYF.

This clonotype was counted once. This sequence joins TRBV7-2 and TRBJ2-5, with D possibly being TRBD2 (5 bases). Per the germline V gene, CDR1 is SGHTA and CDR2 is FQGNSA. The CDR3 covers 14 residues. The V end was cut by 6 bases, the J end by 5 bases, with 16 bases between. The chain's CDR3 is CASSRGLGIETQYF. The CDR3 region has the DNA TGTGCCAGCAGTCGAGGACTGGGGATCGAGACCCAGTACTTC.

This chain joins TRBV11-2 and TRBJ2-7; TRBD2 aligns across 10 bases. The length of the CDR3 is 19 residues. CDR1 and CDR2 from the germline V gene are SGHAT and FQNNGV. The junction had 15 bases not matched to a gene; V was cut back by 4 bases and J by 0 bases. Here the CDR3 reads CASSSRDASGGFSSYEQYV. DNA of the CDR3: TGTGCCAGCAGCTCTAGAGATGCTAGCGGGGGTTTCAGCTCCTACGAGCAGTACGTC.

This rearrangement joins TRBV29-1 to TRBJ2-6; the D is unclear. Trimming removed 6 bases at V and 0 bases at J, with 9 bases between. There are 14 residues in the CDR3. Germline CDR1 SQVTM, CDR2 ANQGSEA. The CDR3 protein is CSVNGVSGANVLTF. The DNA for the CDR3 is TGCAGCGTAAATGGGGTCTCTGGGGCCAACGTCCTGACTTTC.

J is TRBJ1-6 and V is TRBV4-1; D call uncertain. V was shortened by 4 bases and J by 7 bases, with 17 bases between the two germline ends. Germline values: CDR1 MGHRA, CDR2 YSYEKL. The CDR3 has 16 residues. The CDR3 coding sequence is TGCGCCAGCAGCCGACCATCCGGGGTGACCAATTCACCCCTCCACTTT. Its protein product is CASSRPSGVTNSPLHF.